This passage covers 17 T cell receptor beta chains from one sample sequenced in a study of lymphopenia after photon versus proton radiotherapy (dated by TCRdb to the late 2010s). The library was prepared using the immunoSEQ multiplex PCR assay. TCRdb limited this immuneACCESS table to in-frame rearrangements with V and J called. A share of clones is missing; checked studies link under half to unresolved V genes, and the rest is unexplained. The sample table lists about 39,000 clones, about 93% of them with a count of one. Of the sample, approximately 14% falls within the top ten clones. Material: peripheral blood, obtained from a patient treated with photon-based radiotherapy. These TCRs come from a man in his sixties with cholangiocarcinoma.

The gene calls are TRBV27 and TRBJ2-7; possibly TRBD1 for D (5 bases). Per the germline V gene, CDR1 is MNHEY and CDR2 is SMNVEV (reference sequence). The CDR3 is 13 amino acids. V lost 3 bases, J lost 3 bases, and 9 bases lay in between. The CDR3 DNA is TGTGCCAGCAGTTTGGGGCGGTACTACGAGCAGTACTTC. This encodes CASSLGRYYEQYF.

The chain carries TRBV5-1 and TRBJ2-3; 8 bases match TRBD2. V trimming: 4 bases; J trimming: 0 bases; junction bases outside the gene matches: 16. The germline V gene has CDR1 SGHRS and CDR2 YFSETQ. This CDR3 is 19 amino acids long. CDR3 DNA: TGCGCCAGCAGCATCTCCTCCGGGACTAGGGGTGGAAGCACAGATACGCAGTATTTT. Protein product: CASSISSGTRGGSTDTQYF.

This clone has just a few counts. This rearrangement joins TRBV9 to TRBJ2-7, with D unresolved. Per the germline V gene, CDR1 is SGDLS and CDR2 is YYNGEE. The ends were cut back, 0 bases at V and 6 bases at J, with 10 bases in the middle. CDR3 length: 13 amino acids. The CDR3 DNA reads TGTGCCAGCAGCGTAGATCCGGGCCCCGAGCAGTACTTC. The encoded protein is CASSVDPGPEQYF. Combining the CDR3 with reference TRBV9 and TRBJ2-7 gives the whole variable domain DSGVTQTPKHLITATGQRVTLRCSPRSGDLSVYWYQQSLDQGLQFLIQYYNGEERAKGNILERFSAQQFPDLHSELNLSSLELGDSALYFCASSVDPGPEQYFGPGTRLTVT.

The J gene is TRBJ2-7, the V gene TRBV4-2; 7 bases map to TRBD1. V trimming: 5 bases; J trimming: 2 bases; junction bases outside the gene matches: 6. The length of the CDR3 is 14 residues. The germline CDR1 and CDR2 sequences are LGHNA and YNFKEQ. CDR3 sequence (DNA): TGTGCCAGCAGCACAGACAGGGCGACCTACGAGCAGTACTTC. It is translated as CASSTDRATYEQYF.

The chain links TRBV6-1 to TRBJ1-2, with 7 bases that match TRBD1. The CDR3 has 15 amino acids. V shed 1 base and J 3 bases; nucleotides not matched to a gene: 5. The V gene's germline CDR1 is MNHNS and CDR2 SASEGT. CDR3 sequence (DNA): TGTGCCAGCAGTGAAGGGACAGGTTGGGACTATGGCTACACCTTC. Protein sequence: CASSEGTGWDYGYTF.

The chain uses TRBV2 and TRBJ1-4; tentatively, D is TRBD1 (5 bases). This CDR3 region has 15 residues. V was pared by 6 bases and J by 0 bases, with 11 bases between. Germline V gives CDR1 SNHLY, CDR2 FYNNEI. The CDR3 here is CASSDDSATNEKLFF. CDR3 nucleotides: TGTGCCAGCAGCGATGACAGCGCAACTAATGAAAAACTGTTTTTT.

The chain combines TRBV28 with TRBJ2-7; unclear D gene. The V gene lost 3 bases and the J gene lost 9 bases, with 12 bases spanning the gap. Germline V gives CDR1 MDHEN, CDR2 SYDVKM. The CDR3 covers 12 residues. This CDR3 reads CASSLSLIGQYF. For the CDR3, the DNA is TGTGCCAGCAGTTTGTCCCTTATAGGGCAGTACTTC.

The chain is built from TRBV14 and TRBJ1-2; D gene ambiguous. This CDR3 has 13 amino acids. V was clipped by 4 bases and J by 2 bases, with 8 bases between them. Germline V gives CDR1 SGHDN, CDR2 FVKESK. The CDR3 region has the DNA TGTGCCAGCAGCCTAGGATCAAACTATGGCTACACCTTC. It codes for CASSLGSNYGYTF.

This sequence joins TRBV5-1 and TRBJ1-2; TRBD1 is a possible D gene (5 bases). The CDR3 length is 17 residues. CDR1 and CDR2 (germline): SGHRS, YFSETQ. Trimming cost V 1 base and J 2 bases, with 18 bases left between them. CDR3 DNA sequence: TGCGCCAGCAGCTTGATGATCGTTGACAGTGGCAACTATGGCTACACCTTC. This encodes CASSLMIVDSGNYGYTF.

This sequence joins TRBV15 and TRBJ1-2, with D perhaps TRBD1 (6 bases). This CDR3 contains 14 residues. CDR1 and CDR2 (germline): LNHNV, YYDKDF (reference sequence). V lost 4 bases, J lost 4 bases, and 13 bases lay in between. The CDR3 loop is CATSMRTVSYGYTF. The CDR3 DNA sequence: TGTGCCACCAGCATGCGGACAGTAAGCTATGGCTACACCTTC.

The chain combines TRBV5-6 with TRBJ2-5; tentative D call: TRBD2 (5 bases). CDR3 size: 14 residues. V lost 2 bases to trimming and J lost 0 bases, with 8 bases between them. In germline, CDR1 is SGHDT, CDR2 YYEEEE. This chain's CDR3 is CASSFGLNQETQYF. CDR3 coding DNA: TGTGCCAGCAGCTTTGGACTGAACCAAGAGACCCAGTACTTC. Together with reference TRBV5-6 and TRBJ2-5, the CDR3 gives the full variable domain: DAGVTQSPTHLIKTRGQQVTLRCSPKSGHDTVSWYQQALGQGPQFIFQYYEEEERQRGNFPDRFSGHQFPNYSSELNVNALLLGDSALYLCASSFGLNQETQYFGPGTRLLVL.

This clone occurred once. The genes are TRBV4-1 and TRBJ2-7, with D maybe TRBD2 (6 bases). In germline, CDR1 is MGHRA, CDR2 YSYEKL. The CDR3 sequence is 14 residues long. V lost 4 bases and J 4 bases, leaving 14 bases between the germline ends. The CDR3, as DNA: TGCGCCAGCAGCCCCGTTCGCGGGGATTACGAGCAGTACTTC. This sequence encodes CASSPVRGDYEQYF.

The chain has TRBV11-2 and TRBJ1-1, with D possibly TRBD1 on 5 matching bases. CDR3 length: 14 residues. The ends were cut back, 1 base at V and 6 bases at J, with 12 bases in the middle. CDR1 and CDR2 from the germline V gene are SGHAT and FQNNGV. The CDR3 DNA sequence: TGTGCCAGCAGCTTAGTCCAAGGGGACGCTGAAGCTTTCTTT. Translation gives CASSLVQGDAEAFF.

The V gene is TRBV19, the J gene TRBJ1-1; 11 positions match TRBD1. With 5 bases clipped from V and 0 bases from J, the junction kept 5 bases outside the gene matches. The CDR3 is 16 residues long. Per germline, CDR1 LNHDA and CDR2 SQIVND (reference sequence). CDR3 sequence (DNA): TGTGCCAGTAGTGCTCGGACAGGGGGCGTGAACACTGAAGCTTTCTTT. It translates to CASSARTGGVNTEAFF.

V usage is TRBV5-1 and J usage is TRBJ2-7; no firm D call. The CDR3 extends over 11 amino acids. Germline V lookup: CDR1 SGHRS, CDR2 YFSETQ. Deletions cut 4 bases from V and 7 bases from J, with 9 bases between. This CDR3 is CASSPSREQYF. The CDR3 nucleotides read TGCGCCAGCAGCCCCTCACGAGAGCAGTACTTC.

CDR3 in amino acids: CASSPPGGRGGSGNTIYF. CDR3 nucleotides: TGTGCCAGCAGCCCTCCGGGGGGCAGGGGAGGCTCTGGAAACACCATATATTTT. The chain couples TRBV9 to TRBJ1-3, with D tentatively TRBD1 (6 bases). The ends were cut back, 4 bases at V and 0 bases at J, with 20 bases in the middle. The CDR3 extends over 18 amino acids. Per germline, CDR1 SGDLS and CDR2 YYNGEE.

For the CDR3, the DNA is TGCGCCAGCAGTGAGTCGACGGCGGGGGGCTCCTACAATGAGCAGTTCTTC. Translation: CASSESTAGGSYNEQFF. The chain couples TRBV10-1 to TRBJ2-1; 8 bases match TRBD2. With V trimmed by 0 bases and J by 0 bases, 4 bases remained unmatched. The germline gives CDR1 WNHNN, CDR2 SYGVQD (reference sequence). The CDR3 is made up of 17 amino acids.